This T cell receptor beta chain is drawn from a study of T cell responses to AZD1222 COVID-19 vaccine. There are 15 residues in the CDR3. With 2 bases removed from V and 2 bases from J, the gap between germline ends came to 10 bases. From germline, CDR1 is SGHTA and CDR2 FQGNSA. Only in-frame clones appear in the TCRdb table, and some are missing; sequencing was by immunoSEQ multiplex PCR. The sample lists 150,000 to 200,000 clones, about 90% occurring once. The rearrangement joins TRBV7-2 to TRBJ1-5, with D maybe TRBD1 (6 bases). The sample consisted of peripheral blood, taken on day 0 of MenACWY control vaccination. This TCR derives from an adult in good health. The CDR3: CASSLQGKGNQPQHF. The CDR3 DNA follows: TGTGCCAGCAGCTTACAGGGGAAGGGCAATCAGCCCCAGCATTTT.